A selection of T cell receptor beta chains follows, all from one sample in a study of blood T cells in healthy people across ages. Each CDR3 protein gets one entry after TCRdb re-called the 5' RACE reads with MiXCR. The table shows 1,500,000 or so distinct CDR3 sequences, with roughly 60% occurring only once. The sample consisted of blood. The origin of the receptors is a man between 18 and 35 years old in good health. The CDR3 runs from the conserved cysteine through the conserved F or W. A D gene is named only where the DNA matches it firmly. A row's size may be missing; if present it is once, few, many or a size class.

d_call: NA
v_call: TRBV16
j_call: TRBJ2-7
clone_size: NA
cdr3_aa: CASSETDYEQYF
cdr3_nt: TGTGCCAGCAGCGAGACGGACTACGAGCAGTACTTC

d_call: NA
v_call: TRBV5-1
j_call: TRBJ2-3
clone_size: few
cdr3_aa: CASSLEYTDTQYF
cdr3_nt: TGCGCCAGCAGCTTGGAATACACAGATACGCAGTATTTT

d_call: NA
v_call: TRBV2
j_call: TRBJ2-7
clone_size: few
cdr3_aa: CASIDYGYEQYF
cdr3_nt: TGTGCCAGCATCGATTACGGCTACGAGCAGTACTTC

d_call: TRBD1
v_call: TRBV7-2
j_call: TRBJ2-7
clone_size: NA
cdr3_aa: CASSLRTGGNGAQYF
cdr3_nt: TGTGCCAGCAGCTTAAGAACAGGGGGCAATGGGGCCCAGTACTTC

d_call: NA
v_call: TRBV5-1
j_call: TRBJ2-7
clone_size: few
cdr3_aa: CASSRSPLYEQYF
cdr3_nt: TGCGCCAGCAGCCGGAGTCCCCTCTACGAGCAGTACTTC

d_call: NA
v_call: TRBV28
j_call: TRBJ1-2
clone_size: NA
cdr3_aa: CASTLRQEAFYYGYTF
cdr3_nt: TGTGCCAGCACCCTGAGACAGGAAGCTTTTTACTATGGCTACACCTTC

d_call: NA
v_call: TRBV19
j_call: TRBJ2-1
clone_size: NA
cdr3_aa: CASREVAGSRYNEQFF
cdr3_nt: TGTGCCAGTAGGGAGGTGGCGGGGAGCAGGTACAATGAGCAGTTCTTC

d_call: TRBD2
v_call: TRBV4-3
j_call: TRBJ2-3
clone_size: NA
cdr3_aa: CASNQDLGTNTDTQYF
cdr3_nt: TGCGCCAGCAACCAAGATTTGGGGACTAACACAGATACGCAGTATTTT

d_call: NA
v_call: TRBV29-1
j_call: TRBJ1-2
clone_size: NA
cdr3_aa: CSVREQDHTNYGYTF
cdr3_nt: TGCAGCGTTCGCGAACAGGACCATACTAACTATGGCTACACCTTC

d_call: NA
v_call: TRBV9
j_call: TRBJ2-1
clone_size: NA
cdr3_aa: CASSVAQSSYNEQFF
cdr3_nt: TGTGCCAGCAGCGTAGCCCAGAGCTCGTACAATGAGCAGTTCTTC

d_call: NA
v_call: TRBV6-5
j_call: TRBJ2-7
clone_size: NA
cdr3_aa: CASTSGPRTGAQYF
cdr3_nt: TGTGCCAGCACATCCGGGCCTAGGACGGGGGCGCAGTACTTC

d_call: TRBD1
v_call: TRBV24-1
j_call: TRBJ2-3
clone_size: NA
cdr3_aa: CATSERQGAQYF
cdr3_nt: TGTGCCACCAGCGAAAGACAGGGCGCGCAGTATTTT

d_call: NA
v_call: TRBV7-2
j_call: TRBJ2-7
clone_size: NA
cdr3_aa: CASSLDGITYEQYF
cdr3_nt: TGTGCCAGCAGCTTAGATGGGATCACCTACGAGCAGTACTTC

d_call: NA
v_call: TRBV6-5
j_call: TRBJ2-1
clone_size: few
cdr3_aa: CASSPGPYSQNNEQFF
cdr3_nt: TGTGCCAGCAGTCCGGGACCCTACTCCCAAAACAATGAGCAGTTCTTC

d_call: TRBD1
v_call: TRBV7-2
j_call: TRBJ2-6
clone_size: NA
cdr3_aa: CASSQDRGRSGANVLTF
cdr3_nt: TGTGCCAGCAGCCAGGACAGGGGGCGGTCTGGGGCCAACGTCCTGACTTTC

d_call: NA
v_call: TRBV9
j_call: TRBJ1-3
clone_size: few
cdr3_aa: CASSGQSGNTIYF
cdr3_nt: TGTGCCAGCAGCGGACAGTCTGGAAACACCATATATTTT

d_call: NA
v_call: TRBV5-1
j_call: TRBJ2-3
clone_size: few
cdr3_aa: CASSLGQFTDTQYF
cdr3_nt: TGCGCCAGCAGCTTGGGTCAGTTCACAGATACGCAGTATTTT

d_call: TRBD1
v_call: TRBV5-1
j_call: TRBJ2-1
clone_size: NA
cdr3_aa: CASSFGQGRINEQFF
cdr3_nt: TGCGCCAGCAGCTTCGGACAGGGGCGGATCAATGAGCAGTTCTTC

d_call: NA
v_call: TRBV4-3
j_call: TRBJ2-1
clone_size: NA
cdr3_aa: CASSQDGGGNNEQFF
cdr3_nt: TGCGCCAGCAGCCAGGACGGGGGCGGGAACAATGAGCAGTTCTTC

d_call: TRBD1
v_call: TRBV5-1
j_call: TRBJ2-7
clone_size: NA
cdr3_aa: CASSFGQGLTEQYF
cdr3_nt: TGCGCCAGCAGCTTCGGACAGGGGCTCACCGAGCAGTACTTC

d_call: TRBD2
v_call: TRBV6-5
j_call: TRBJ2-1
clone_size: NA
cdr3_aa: CASSYTGGNPNEQFF
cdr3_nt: TGTGCCAGCAGTTACACGGGAGGGAATCCCAATGAGCAGTTCTTC

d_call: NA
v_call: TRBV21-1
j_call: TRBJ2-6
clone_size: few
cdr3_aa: CASSHKGRNSGANVLTF
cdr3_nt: TGTGCCAGCAGCCATAAGGGACGGAACTCTGGGGCCAACGTCCTGACTTTC

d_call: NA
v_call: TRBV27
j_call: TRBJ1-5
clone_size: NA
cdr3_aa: CANAHGKPQHF
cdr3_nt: TGTGCCAACGCCCATGGAAAGCCCCAGCATTTT

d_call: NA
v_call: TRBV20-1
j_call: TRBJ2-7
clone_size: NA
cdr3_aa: CSARGYSRYEQYF
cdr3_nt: TGCAGTGCTAGAGGGTACTCGCGCTACGAGCAGTACTTC

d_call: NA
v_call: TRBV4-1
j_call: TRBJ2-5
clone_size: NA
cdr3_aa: CASSPLISRGETQYF
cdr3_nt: TGCGCCAGCAGCCCCCTGATATCCAGGGGAGAGACCCAGTACTTC

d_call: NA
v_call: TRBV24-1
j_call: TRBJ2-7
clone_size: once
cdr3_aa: CATSEHLGSYNEQYF
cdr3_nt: TGTGCCACCAGTGAACACCTGGGCTCCTACAATGAGCAGTACTTC

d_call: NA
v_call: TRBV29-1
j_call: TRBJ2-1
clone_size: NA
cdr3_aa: CSVNRRTAYNEQFF
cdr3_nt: TGCAGCGTTAACCGTCGGACAGCTTACAATGAGCAGTTCTTC

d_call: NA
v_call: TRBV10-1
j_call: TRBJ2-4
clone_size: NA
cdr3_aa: CASGDTNIQYF
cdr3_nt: TGCGCCAGCGGAGATACTAACATTCAGTACTTC

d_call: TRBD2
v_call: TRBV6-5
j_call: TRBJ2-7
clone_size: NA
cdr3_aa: CASSHSGVNEQYF
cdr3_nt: TGTGCCAGCAGTCATAGCGGGGTGAATGAGCAGTACTTC

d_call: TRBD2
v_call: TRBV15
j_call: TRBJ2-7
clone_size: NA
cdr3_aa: CATSRRLARGEQYF
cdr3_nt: TGTGCCACCAGCAGAAGACTAGCGAGGGGCGAGCAGTACTTC

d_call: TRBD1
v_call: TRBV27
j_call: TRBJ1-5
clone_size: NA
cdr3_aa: CASSFRQGLQPQHF
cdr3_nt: TGTGCCAGCAGTTTCCGACAGGGTCTGCAGCCCCAGCATTTT

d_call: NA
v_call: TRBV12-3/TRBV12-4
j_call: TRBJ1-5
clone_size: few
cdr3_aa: CASSPEVNQPQHF
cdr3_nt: TGTGCCAGCAGTCCGGAGGTTAATCAGCCCCAGCATTTT

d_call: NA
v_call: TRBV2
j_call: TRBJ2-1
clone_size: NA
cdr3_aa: CASSAAGFDEQFF
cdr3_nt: TGTGCCAGCAGTGCCGCAGGGTTCGATGAGCAGTTCTTC

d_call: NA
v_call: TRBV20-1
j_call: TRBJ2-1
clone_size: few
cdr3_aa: CSAKSHKSSYNEQFF
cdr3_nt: TGCAGTGCTAAGTCTCACAAGAGCTCCTACAATGAGCAGTTCTTC

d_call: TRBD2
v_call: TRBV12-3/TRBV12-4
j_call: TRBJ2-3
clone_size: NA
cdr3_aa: CASSFLWTRNPDTQYF
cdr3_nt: TGTGCCAGCAGTTTTTTATGGACTAGAAACCCAGATACGCAGTATTTT

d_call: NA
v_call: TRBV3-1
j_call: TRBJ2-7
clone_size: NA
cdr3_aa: CASSSQAANAPYEQYF
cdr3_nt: TGTGCCAGCAGCTCCCAAGCCGCTAATGCTCCCTACGAGCAGTACTTC

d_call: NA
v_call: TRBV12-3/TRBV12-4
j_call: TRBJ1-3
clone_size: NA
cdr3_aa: CASSLRGPGNTIYF
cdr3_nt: TGTGCCAGCAGTTTACGAGGTCCTGGAAACACCATATATTTT

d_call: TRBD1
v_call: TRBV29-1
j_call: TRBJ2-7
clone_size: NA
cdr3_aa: CSVEDPRDSTYEQYF
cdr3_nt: TGCAGCGTTGAAGACCCCCGGGACAGTACCTACGAGCAGTACTTC

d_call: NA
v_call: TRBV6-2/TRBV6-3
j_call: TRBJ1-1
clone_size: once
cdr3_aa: CASISIGTEAFF
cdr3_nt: TGTGCCAGCATTTCGATCGGGACTGAAGCTTTCTTT

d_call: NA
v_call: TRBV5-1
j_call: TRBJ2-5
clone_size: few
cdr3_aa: CASNGGPGETQYF
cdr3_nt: TGCGCCAGCAACGGGGGACCGGGAGAGACCCAGTACTTC

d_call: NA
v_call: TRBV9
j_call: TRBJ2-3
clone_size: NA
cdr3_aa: CASSTPQGQQYF
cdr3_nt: TGTGCCAGCAGCACCCCTCAGGGGCAGCAGTATTTT

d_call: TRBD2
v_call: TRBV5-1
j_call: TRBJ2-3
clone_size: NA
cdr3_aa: CASSLRGDHGGTQYF
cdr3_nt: TGCGCCAGCAGCTTGCGGGGGGACCACGGGGGTACGCAGTATTTT

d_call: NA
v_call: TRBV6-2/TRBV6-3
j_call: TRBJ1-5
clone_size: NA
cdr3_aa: CASSFRIAGQPQHF
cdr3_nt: TGTGCCAGCAGTTTCCGGATAGCAGGTCAGCCCCAGCATTTT

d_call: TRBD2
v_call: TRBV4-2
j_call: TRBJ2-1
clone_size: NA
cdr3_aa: CASSQDRASGGNEQFF
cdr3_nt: TGTGCCAGCAGCCAAGATCGGGCTAGCGGGGGCAATGAGCAGTTCTTC

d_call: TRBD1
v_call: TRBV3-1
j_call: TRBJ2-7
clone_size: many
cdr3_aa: CASSLRDSSYEQYF
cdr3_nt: TGTGCCAGCAGCTTAAGGGACAGCTCCTACGAGCAGTACTTC

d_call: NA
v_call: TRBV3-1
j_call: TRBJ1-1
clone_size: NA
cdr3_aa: CASSQGVAAFF
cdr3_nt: TGTGCCAGCAGCCAAGGGGTAGCAGCTTTCTTT

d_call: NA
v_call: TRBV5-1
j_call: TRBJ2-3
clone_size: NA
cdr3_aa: CASSRNRRADTQYF
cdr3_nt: TGCGCCAGCAGCCGGAACCGAAGGGCAGATACGCAGTATTTT

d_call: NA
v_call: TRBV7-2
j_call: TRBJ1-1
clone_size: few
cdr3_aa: CASSSQGSPLNTEAFF
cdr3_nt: TGTGCCAGCAGCTCCCAAGGTTCCCCCCTGAACACTGAAGCTTTCTTT

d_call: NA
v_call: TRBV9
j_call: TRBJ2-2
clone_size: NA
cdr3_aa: CASSVFGGELFF
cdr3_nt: TGTGCCAGCAGCGTATTTGGCGGGGAGCTGTTTTTT